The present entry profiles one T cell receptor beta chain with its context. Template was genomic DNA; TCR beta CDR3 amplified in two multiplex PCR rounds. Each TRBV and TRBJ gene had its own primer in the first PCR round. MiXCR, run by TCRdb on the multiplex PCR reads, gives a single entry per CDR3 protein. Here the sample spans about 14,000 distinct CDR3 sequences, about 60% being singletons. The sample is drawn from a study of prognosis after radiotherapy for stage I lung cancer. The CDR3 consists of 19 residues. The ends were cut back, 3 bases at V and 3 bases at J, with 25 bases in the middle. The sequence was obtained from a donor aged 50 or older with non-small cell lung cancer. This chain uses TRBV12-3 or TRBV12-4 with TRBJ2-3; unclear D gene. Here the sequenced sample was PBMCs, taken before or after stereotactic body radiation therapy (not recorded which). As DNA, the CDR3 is TGTGCCAGCAGTTTCCGAGACGGCGGTACTCCTCCGGCAACAGATACGCAGTATTTT. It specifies CASSFRDGGTPPATDTQYF.